These 31 T cell receptor beta chains originate from one sample sequenced in a study of cytomegalovirus exposure and HLA in healthy donors. Primers for the PCR totalled 60 Vbeta and 13 Jbeta. Clones were sequenced by immunoSEQ multiplex PCR, and TCRdb holds only the in-frame ones, with some missing. The sample shows around 160,000 clones, approximately 83% of them seen only once. Specimen: PBMCs. These receptor sequences come from a man between 18 and 35 years old in good health and CMV-seropositive.

This clone was picked up a small number of times. The genes are TRBV7-9 and TRBJ2-2; D unclear. V was clipped by 2 bases and J by 2 bases, with 3 bases between them. The CDR3 runs 13 residues. CDR1 SEHNR and CDR2 FQNEAQ come from the germline V gene (reference sequence). Here the CDR3 reads CASSLPNTGELFF. The CDR3 bases are TGTGCCAGCAGCTTACCTAACACCGGGGAGCTGTTTTTT. Full variable domain (missing parts from reference TRBV7-9 and TRBJ2-2): DTGVSQNPRHKITKRGQNVTFRCDPISEHNRLYWYRQTLGQGPEFLTYFQNEAQLEKSRLLSDRFSAERPKGSFSTLEIQRTEQGDSAMYLCASSLPNTGELFFGEGSRLTVL.

The chain couples TRBV29-1 to TRBJ2-7; TRBD1 matches at 8 bases. Trimming at V came to 6 bases and at J to 6 bases, leaving 7 bases not matched to a gene. The CDR3 totals 12 residues. CDR1 and CDR2 from the germline V gene are SQVTM and ANQGSEA. The CDR3 region is CSVTRQGSEQYF. In nucleotides, the CDR3 is TGCAGCGTGACTCGACAGGGGAGCGAGCAGTACTTC.

V is TRBV4-3 and J is TRBJ1-1; D may be TRBD1 (6 bases). Germline V lookup: CDR1 LGHNA, CDR2 YSLEER. The V and J ends lost 3 bases and 1 base respectively, with 9 bases between them. CDR3 length equals 14 residues. The CDR3 DNA is TGCGCCAGCAGCCAGGAACAGGGGAACACTGAAGCTTTCTTT. It codes for CASSQEQGNTEAFF.

This clone occurred a few times. The V and J genes are TRBV10-2 and TRBJ2-1; 8 bases are a match to TRBD2. Germline CDR1 WSHSY, CDR2 SAAADI. The CDR3 runs 14 residues. With 7 bases clipped from V and 5 bases from J, the junction kept 7 bases outside the gene matches. CDR3 bases: TGCGCCAGCATTCGGGGGGGACCAAACAATGAGCAGTTCTTC. This encodes CASIRGGPNNEQFF.

The genes are TRBV2 and TRBJ2-3; D possibly corresponds to TRBD2 (5 bases). V was trimmed by 6 bases and J by 0 bases, leaving 10 bases between them. CDR3 length: 14 residues. Germline CDR1 SNHLY, CDR2 FYNNEI. CDR3 sequence reads: CASSDGLSTDTQYF. The CDR3 coding sequence is TGTGCCAGCAGCGATGGACTGAGCACAGATACGCAGTATTTT.

The chain couples TRBV7-9 to TRBJ2-7; 7 positions agree with TRBD1. J gave up 3 bases and V 5 bases, and 19 bases lay outside the gene matches. Germline lookup yields CDR1 SEHNR and CDR2 FQNEAQ (reference sequence). The CDR3 spans 18 residues. CDR3 DNA sequence: TGTGCCAGCAGCCTACCACTCGGGACAGCCGGAAAATACTACGAGCAGTACTTC. This sequence encodes CASSLPLGTAGKYYEQYF.

This chain joins TRBV7-2 and TRBJ2-1, with 8 bases matching TRBD2. V dropped 5 bases and J dropped 3; count of bases not matched to a gene: 6. Germline CDR1 is SGHTA and CDR2 is FQGNSA. This CDR3 is 15 amino acids long. CDR3 bases: TGTGCCAGCAGCAGAGACCGGGGGGGCTACAATGAGCAGTTCTTC. Protein product: CASSRDRGGYNEQFF.

V and J are TRBV19 and TRBJ1-1, with 9 bases matching TRBD1. J lost 4 bases, V lost 7 bases, and 10 bases had no gene match. This CDR3 region has 15 residues. Germline assignment: CDR1 LNHDA and CDR2 SQIVND (reference sequence). CDR3 in DNA: TGTGCCAGTAAATTGGGGACAGGGAAGGGCACTGAAGCTTTCTTT. Protein product: CASKLGTGKGTEAFF.

V usage is TRBV15 and J usage is TRBJ2-2, with D unresolved. The CDR3 extends over 15 amino acids. CDR1 and CDR2 (germline): LNHNV, YYDKDF (reference sequence). Trimming stripped 0 bases from V and 1 base from J, with 6 bases between. CDR3 residues: CATSRDLRNTGELFF. In DNA form, the CDR3 reads TGTGCCACCAGCAGAGATCTTAGGAACACCGGGGAGCTGTTTTTT.

This clone was picked up a small number of times. The chain uses TRBV12-5 and TRBJ2-7; 8 positions agree with TRBD2. This CDR3 region has 13 residues. From germline, CDR1 is LGHNT and CDR2 FRNRAP. V gave up 1 base and J gave up 6 bases; unmatched junction bases: 2. CDR3 nucleotide sequence: TGTGCTAGTGGTTTGGCGGGGGGGCTCGAGCAGTACTTC. This translates into CASGLAGGLEQYF.

This clone showed up just a few times. The CDR3 loop is CASKVQVGNQPQHF. CDR3 nucleotide sequence: TGTGCCAGTAAGGTACAGGTGGGCAATCAGCCCCAGCATTTT. The chain is built from TRBV19 and TRBJ1-5, with a possible D match to TRBD1 (5 bases). The CDR3 extends over 14 amino acids. Between the trimmed V and J ends, which lost 7 bases and 2 bases, there was a span of 12 bases. Germline V gene data show CDR1 as LNHDA and CDR2 as SQIVND (reference sequence).

V usage is TRBV6-6 and J usage is TRBJ2-5, with D possibly being TRBD1 (6 bases). Per germline, CDR1 MNHNY and CDR2 SVGAGI (reference sequence). The CDR3 totals 14 residues. The V gene lost 6 bases and the J gene lost 4 bases, with 15 bases spanning the gap. The CDR3 sequence is CASRPTGYGETQYF. The CDR3 DNA reads TGTGCCAGCAGACCAACAGGGTATGGAGAGACCCAGTACTTC.

The chain is built from TRBV6-5 and TRBJ1-2, with D unclear. The CDR3 consists of 15 residues. The germline V gene has CDR1 MNHEY and CDR2 SVGAGI. V gave up 6 bases and J gave up 3 bases, with 17 bases separating them. The CDR3 here is CASRHRSTEDYGYTF. CDR3 DNA sequence: TGTGCCAGCAGACACCGAAGCACGGAGGACTATGGCTACACCTTC.

The chain links TRBV11-2 to TRBJ1-6; possibly TRBD1 for D (5 bases). This CDR3 is built from 16 residues. Trimming took 5 bases from V and 5 from J, leaving 16 bases between them. Germline V gives CDR1 SGHAT, CDR2 FQNNGV. CDR3 loop: CASSISPGTHNSPLHF. The CDR3 DNA sequence: TGTGCCAGCAGCATCTCCCCCGGGACTCATAATTCACCCCTCCACTTT.

For this clone: Germline is not matched at one junction end, which may reflect a read error. The chain links TRBV7-7 to TRBJ2-5; the match to TRBD2 covers 8 bases. The CDR3 runs to 15 residues. Germline values: CDR1 SSHAT, CDR2 FNYEAQ (reference sequence). The CDR3 spells CASSLARGEQETQYF. The CDR3 DNA reads as TGTGCTAGCAGCTTAGCGCGGGGGGAGCAAGAGACCCAGTACTTC.

The chain is built from TRBV20-1 and TRBJ1-2; D perhaps matches TRBD1 (5 bases). This CDR3 contains 11 residues. Trimming shortened V by 6 bases and J by 5 bases, and 10 bases separated the two germline ends. Germline CDR1 reads DFQATT; CDR2 reads SNEGSKA (reference sequence). The CDR3 DNA reads TGCAGTGCAGGGGCCGCTTATGGCTACACCTTC. This sequence encodes CSAGAAYGYTF.

This sequence joins TRBV7-6 and TRBJ2-5, with D tentatively TRBD1 (5 bases). V dropped 3 bases and J dropped 2 bases, with 10 bases sitting between them. This CDR3 contains 14 residues. Germline V gene data show CDR1 as SGHVS and CDR2 as FNYEAQ. The CDR3 protein is CASSFRAPQETQYF. In DNA, the CDR3 is TGTGCCAGCAGCTTCAGGGCACCGCAAGAGACCCAGTACTTC.

V usage is TRBV4-3 and J usage is TRBJ2-1; 8 nucleotides match TRBD1. The CDR3 runs to 16 residues. The germline V gene has CDR1 LGHNA and CDR2 YSLEER. V lost 0 bases, J lost 4 bases, and 5 bases stayed unmatched. The CDR3: CASSQEAGTGYNEQFF. The CDR3 region has the DNA TGCGCCAGCAGCCAAGAAGCCGGGACAGGTTACAATGAGCAGTTCTTC.

The chain recombines TRBV9 with TRBJ2-5; TRBD2 might be the D (7 bases). CDR3 length: 16 amino acids. Germline V gives CDR1 SGDLS, CDR2 YYNGEE. Trimming pared 3 bases from V and 5 bases from J, leaving 20 bases between. The CDR3 DNA reads as TGTGCCAGCAGCGAAGCGCGGGGGCCGGCGTACGAGACCCAGTACTTC. Translating it yields CASSEARGPAYETQYF.

V is TRBV27 and J is TRBJ2-5; 11 bases line up with TRBD1. The CDR3 has 16 residues. CDR1 is MNHEY, CDR2 SMNVEV, per germline (reference sequence). Losses at the gene ends were 4 bases for V and 4 bases for J; bases not matched to a gene: 8. The CDR3 DNA follows: TGTGCCAGCAGTTCTCGCAGGGACAGGGGGGTAGAGACCCAGTACTTC. Its translation: CASSSRRDRGVETQYF.

The chain recombines TRBV18 with TRBJ1-4, with a possible D match to TRBD1 (5 bases). Germline assignment: CDR1 KGHSH and CDR2 LQKENI. V was pared by 2 bases and J by 4 bases, with 11 bases between. CDR3 size: 15 residues. The CDR3 here is CASSPGASSNEKLFF. The CDR3 nucleotides read TGTGCCAGCTCACCAGGGGCTTCCAGTAATGAAAAACTGTTTTTT.

The chain uses TRBV6-6 and TRBJ2-2; 7 bases agree with TRBD1. The CDR3 is 15 amino acids. V was pared by 6 bases and J by 0 bases, with 4 bases of the junction left unmatched. Germline V gene lookup returns CDR1 MNHNY and CDR2 SVGAGI (reference sequence). The CDR3 sequence: CASRSRGPNTGELFF. The DNA of the CDR3 is TGTGCCAGCAGATCAAGGGGGCCGAACACCGGGGAGCTGTTTTTT.

This chain links TRBV4-3 with TRBJ2-1, with 8 bases identical to TRBD2. There are 17 residues in the CDR3. Trimming cost V 1 base and J 7 bases; bases outside gene matches: 12. Germline V gene data show CDR1 as LGHNA and CDR2 as YSLEER. DNA of the CDR3: TGCGCCAGCAGCCAAGCGGGCGGGGGGACACTTGGGAATGAGCAGTTCTTC. It translates to CASSQAGGGTLGNEQFF.

The chain has TRBV12-5 and TRBJ2-3; 8 bases align to TRBD2. Germline trimming cut 7 bases from V and 2 bases from J; bases unmatched to any gene: 5. Germline CDR1 reads LGHNT; CDR2 reads FRNRAP. The CDR3 spans 14 residues. CDR3 coding DNA: TGTGCTAGTGCCAGCGGGGGAATCACAGATACGCAGTATTTT. Translating it yields CASASGGITDTQYF.

The chain recombines TRBV19 with TRBJ2-3; TRBD1 matches at 7 bases. The V segment lost 6 bases and the J segment 2 bases; nucleotides outside the gene matches: 8. The CDR3 has 15 residues. Germline-derived CDR1 and CDR2 are LNHDA and SQIVND (reference sequence). CDR3 region: CASSTGALSTDTQYF. The CDR3 DNA follows: TGTGCCAGTAGCACAGGGGCCCTTTCCACAGATACGCAGTATTTT.

The rearrangement links TRBV6-5 to TRBJ2-7, with TRBD1 identical over 7 bases. Germline V gene sequence: CDR1 MNHEY, CDR2 SVGAGI. The CDR3 spans 14 residues. After removal of 0 bases from V and 2 bases from J, the junction contained 1 base not matched to a gene. In DNA form, the CDR3 reads TGTGCCAGCAGTTACTCTGGGACAGCCTACGAGCAGTACTTC. Translated, it gives CASSYSGTAYEQYF.

The chain employs TRBV7-7 and TRBJ2-7; the D gene is possibly TRBD2 (7 bases). Trimming removed 6 bases from V and 3 bases from J, with 18 bases in between. This CDR3 is built from 15 residues. Germline-derived CDR1 and CDR2 are SSHAT and FNYEAQ (reference sequence). CDR3 sequence reads: CASRGGGGKGYEQYF. The CDR3 coding sequence is TGTGCCAGCAGAGGAGGGGGGGGGAAAGGCTACGAGCAGTACTTC.

The chain joins TRBV25-1 to TRBJ1-4; D remains ambiguous. This CDR3 region has 14 residues. Trimming took off 5 bases at V and 8 bases at J, with 15 bases between the two ends. Germline V lookup: CDR1 MGHDK, CDR2 SYGVNS. The CDR3 loop is CASSNGERREKLFF. The CDR3 DNA follows: TGTGCCAGCAGTAACGGGGAGAGGCGGGAAAAACTGTTTTTT.

This clone was found a few times. The chain joins TRBV2 to TRBJ1-4; 7 bases map to TRBD1. The CDR3 length is 16 residues. Germline assignment: CDR1 SNHLY and CDR2 FYNNEI. V was pared by 5 bases and J by 0 bases, with 6 bases of the junction left unmatched. CDR3 sequence reads: CASSTGTVATNEKLFF. DNA of the CDR3: TGTGCCAGCAGTACCGGGACAGTTGCAACTAATGAAAAACTGTTTTTT.

This clone was detected a few times. The chain joins TRBV4-3 to TRBJ1-4; TRBD1 matches at 9 bases. V lost 1 base, J lost 5 bases, and 5 bases stayed unmatched. CDR1 is LGHNA and CDR2 is YSLEER in the germline V gene. This CDR3 region has 16 residues. The CDR3 spells CASSQGRGTGNEKLFF. Here the CDR3 DNA reads TGCGCCAGCAGCCAAGGAAGGGGGACAGGGAATGAAAAACTGTTTTTT.

The J gene is TRBJ1-3, the V gene TRBV27; 8 nucleotides match TRBD1. The CDR3 consists of 16 residues. Germline CDR1 reads MNHEY; CDR2 reads SMNVEV (reference sequence). After removal of 6 bases from V and 3 bases from J, the junction contained 10 bases not matched to a gene. As DNA, the CDR3 is TGTGCCAGCAGCCCAACACAGGGGGGAATTGGAAACACCATATATTTT. It translates to CASSPTQGGIGNTIYF.